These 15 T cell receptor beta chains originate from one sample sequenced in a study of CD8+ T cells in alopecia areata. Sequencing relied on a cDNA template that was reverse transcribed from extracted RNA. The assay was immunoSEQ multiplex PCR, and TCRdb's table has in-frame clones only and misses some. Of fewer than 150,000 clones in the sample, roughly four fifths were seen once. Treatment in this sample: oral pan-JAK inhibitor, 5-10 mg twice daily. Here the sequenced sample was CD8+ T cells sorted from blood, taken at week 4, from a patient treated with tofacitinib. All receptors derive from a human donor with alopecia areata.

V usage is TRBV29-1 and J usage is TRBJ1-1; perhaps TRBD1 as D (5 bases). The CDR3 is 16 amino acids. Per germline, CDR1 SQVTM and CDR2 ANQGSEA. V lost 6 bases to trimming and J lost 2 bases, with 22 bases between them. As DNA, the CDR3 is TGCAGCGTCCTACCCGGAGTCCAGGGTGGAAACACTGAAGCTTTCTTT. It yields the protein CSVLPGVQGGNTEAFF. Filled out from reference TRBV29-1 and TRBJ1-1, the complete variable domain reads SAVISQKPSRDICQRGTSLTIQCQVDSQVTMMFWYRQQPGQSLTLIATANQGSEATYESGFVIDKFPISRPNLTFSTLTVSNMSPEDSSIYLCSVLPGVQGGNTEAFFGQGTRLTVV.

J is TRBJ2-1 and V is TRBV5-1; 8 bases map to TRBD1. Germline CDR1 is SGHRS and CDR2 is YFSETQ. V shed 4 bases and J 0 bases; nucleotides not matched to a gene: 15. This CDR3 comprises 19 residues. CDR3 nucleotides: TGCGCCAGCAGCGTGGAGGGACAGGCGATTTTGAGCTCCTACAATGAGCAGTTCTTC. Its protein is CASSVEGQAILSSYNEQFF.

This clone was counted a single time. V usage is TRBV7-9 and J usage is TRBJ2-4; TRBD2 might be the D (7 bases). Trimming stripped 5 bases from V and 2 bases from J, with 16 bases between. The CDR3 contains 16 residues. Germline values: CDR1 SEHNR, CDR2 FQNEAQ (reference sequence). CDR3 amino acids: CASSPPGGRTKNIQYF. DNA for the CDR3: TGTGCCAGCAGCCCCCCGGGGGGCAGGACCAAAAACATTCAGTACTTC.

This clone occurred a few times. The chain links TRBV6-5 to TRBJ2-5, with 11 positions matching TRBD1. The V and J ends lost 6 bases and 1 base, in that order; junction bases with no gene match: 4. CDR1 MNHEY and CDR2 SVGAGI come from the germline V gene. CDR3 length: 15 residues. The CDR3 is CASRWTGGGQETQYF. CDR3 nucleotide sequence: TGTGCCAGCAGATGGACAGGGGGCGGCCAAGAGACCCAGTACTTC.

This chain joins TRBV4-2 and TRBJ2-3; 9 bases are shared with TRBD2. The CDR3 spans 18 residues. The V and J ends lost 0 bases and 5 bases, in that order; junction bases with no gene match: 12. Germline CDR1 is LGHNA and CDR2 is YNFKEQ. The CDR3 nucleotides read TGTGCCAGCAGCCAAGAACGAGGCGGCGGGGGGGCGAAAGATACGCAGTATTTT. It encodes CASSQERGGGGAKDTQYF.

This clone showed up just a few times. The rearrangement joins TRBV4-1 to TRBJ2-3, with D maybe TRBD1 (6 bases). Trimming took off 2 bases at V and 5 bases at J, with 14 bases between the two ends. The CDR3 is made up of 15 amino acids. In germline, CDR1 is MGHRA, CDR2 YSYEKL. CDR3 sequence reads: CASSQPQTGGDTQYF. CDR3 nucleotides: TGCGCCAGCAGCCAACCCCAGACAGGAGGAGATACGCAGTATTTT.

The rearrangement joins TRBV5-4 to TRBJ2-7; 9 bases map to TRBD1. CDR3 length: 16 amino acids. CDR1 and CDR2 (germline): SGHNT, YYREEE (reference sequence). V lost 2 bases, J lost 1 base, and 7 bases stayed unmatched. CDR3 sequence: CASSLGTGFSSYEQYF. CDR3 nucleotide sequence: TGTGCCAGCAGCTTAGGGACAGGGTTTAGTTCCTACGAGCAGTACTTC.

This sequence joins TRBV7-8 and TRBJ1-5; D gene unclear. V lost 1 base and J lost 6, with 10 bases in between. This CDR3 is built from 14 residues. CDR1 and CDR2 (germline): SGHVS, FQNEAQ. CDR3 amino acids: CASSLEASGQPQHF. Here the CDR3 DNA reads TGTGCCAGCAGCTTAGAGGCCTCGGGTCAGCCCCAGCATTTT. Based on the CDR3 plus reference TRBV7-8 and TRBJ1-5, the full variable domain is GAGVSQSPRYKVAKRGQDVALRCDPISGHVSLFWYQQALGQGPEFLTYFQNEAQLDKSGLPSDRFFAERPEGSVSTLKIQRTQQEDSAVYLCASSLEASGQPQHFGDGTRLSIL.

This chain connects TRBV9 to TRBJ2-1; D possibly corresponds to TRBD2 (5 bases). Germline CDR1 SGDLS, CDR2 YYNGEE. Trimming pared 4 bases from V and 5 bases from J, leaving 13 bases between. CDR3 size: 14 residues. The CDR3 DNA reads TGTGCCAGCAGCTCCCCCGGGGTCGACAATGAGCAGTTCTTC. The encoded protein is CASSSPGVDNEQFF.

The CDR3 here is CASSELSGYTF. The DNA of the CDR3 is TGTGCCAGCAGCGAACTGAGTGGCTACACCTTC. The chain has TRBV7-9 and TRBJ1-2; D is uncertain. V was shortened by 5 bases and J by 7 bases, with 8 bases between the two germline ends. The CDR3 loop spans 11 amino acids. Germline values: CDR1 SEHNR, CDR2 FQNEAQ (reference sequence).

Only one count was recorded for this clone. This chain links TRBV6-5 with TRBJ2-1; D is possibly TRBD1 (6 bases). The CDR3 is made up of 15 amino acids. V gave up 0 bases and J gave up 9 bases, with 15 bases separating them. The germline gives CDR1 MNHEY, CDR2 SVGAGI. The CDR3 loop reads CASSYSRAGAVEQFF. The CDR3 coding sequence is TGTGCCAGCAGTTACTCTAGAGCAGGGGCGGTTGAGCAGTTCTTC.

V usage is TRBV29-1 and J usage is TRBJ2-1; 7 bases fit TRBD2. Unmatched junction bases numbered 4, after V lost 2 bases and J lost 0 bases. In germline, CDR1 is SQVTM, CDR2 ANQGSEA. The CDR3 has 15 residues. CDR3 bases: TGCAGCGTTGAAAACCGGGACTACTCCTACAATGAGCAGTTCTTC. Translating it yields CSVENRDYSYNEQFF.

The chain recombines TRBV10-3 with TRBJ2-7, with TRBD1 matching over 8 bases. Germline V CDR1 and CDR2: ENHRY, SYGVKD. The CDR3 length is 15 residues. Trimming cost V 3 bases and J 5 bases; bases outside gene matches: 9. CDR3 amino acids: CAISEPGQGAHEQYF. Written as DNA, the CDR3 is TGTGCCATCAGTGAACCCGGACAGGGAGCCCACGAGCAGTACTTC.

The CDR3 is CASSSRLAGVQETQYF. The DNA for the CDR3 is TGTGCCAGCAGCTCCAGACTAGCGGGGGTACAAGAGACCCAGTACTTC. V usage is TRBV7-8 and J usage is TRBJ2-5; 12 bases are shared with TRBD2. The germline V gene encodes CDR1 SGHVS and CDR2 FQNEAQ. This CDR3 is built from 16 residues. With 4 bases clipped from V and 2 bases from J, the junction kept 5 bases outside the gene matches.

This CDR3 is CSVKDGPYEQYF. The CDR3 DNA reads as TGCAGCGTAAAGGACGGACCCTACGAGCAGTACTTC. The V gene is TRBV29-1, the J gene TRBJ2-7; D unresolved. The CDR3 is 12 residues long. CDR1 and CDR2 (germline): SQVTM, ANQGSEA. V was pared by 6 bases and J by 2 bases, with 11 bases between.